This T cell receptor beta chain was captured by sequencing in a study of blood T cell repertoires in COVID-19. The wider study: COVID-19 samples collected from the United States, Italy and Spain covered acute and convalescent phases. T cells, B-cell-depleted T cells, or PBMCs supplied cDNA or gDNA.

Under the authors' procedure: Reference gene primers were amplified, and this amplification served to estimate nucleated cell counts. Profiled with immunoSEQ multiplex PCR; TCRdb holds only in-frame clones, not every one. The V and J calls and the clone size are those of that table, but D and trimming were determined from the DNA. The sample yields 97,000 or so clones, 82% seen once. The CDR3 is 13 amino acids. After removal of 11 bases from V and 5 bases from J, the junction contained 7 bases not matched to a gene. CDR1 is MNHEY, CDR2 SVGAGI, per germline. V and J are TRBV6-5 and TRBJ2-1; 9 bases fit TRBD2. This sequence was found in a man in his 70s with acute or convalescent COVID-19. Sequencing was carried out using peripheral blood. The CDR3 DNA sequence: TGTGCCGGGGGGCGGGAGGGCCACAATGAGCAGTTCTTC. It yields the protein CAGGREGHNEQFF.